This passage covers 2 T cell receptor beta chains from one sample sequenced in a study of blood T cell repertoires in COVID-19. Data came from immunoSEQ multiplex PCR; TCRdb stores just in-frame clones and leaves some out. The sample carries roughly 300,000 clones, less than 85% recorded once. The sequencing input was PBMCs or T cells enriched from blood (not recorded which). All receptors derive from a woman aged 45-59 years who had recovered from COVID-19.

The rearrangement joins TRBV6-5 to TRBJ2-1, with TRBD2 as a possible D gene (5 bases). The germline V gene has CDR1 MNHEY and CDR2 SVGAGI. V lost 10 bases to trimming and J lost 4 bases, with 11 bases between them. This CDR3 has 12 amino acids. The CDR3 nucleotides are TGTGCCACCTCGCGGGTTTACAATGAGCAGTTCTTC. Its translation: CATSRVYNEQFF.

This chain joins TRBV9 and TRBJ2-6; a possible D gene is TRBD2 (5 bases). The length of the CDR3 is 14 residues. The V end was cut by 4 bases, the J end by 4 bases, with 9 bases between. From germline, CDR1 is SGDLS and CDR2 YYNGEE. CDR3 in amino acids: CASSLRRGANVLTF. The CDR3 DNA reads TGTGCCAGCAGCCTGAGGAGGGGGGCCAACGTCCTGACTTTC.